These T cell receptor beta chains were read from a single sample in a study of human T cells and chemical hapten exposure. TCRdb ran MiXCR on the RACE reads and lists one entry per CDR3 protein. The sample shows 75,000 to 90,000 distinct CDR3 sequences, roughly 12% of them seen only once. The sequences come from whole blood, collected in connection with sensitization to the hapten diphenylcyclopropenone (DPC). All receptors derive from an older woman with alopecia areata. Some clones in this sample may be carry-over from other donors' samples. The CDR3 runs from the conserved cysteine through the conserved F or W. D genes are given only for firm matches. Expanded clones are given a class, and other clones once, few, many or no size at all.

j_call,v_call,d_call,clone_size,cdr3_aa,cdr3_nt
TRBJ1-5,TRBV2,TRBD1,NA,CASRGGTGGNQPQHF,TGTGCCAGCAGGGGAGGGACAGGAGGCAATCAGCCCCAGCATTTT
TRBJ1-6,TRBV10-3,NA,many,CAISTDYSPLHF,TGTGCCATCAGCACAGACTATTCACCCCTCCACTTT
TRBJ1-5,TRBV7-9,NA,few,CASSSSMHQPQHF,TGTGCCAGCAGCTCCAGTATGCATCAGCCCCAGCATTTT
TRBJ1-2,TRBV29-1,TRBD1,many,CSAGQGADYGYTF,TGCAGCGCTGGACAGGGGGCAGACTATGGCTACACCTTC
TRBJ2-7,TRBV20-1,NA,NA,CSARTSRQAYEQYF,TGCAGTGCTAGGACCTCCCGCCAGGCCTACGAGCAGTACTTC
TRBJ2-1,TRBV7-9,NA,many,CALPGDSWRGNEQFF,TGTGCCCTACCGGGGGACAGCTGGAGGGGTAATGAGCAGTTCTTC
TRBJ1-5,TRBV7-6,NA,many,CASSLERDQPQHF,TGTGCCAGCAGCTTAGAAAGGGATCAGCCCCAGCATTTT
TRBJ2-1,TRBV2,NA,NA,CASSRGSQGVYEQFF,TGTGCCAGCTCGAGGGGGTCTCAGGGAGTCTATGAGCAGTTCTTC
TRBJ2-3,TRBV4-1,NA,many,CASSQEGGVRFYTDTQYF,TGCGCCAGCAGCCAAGAAGGTGGGGTTAGGTTTTACACAGATACGCAGTATTTT
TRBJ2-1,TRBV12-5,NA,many,CASGFWGEQFF,TGTGCTAGTGGTTTCTGGGGTGAGCAGTTCTTC
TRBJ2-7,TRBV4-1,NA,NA,CASSQEAQPTAYEQYF,TGCGCCAGCAGCCAAGAGGCCCAGCCAACGGCCTACGAGCAGTACTTC
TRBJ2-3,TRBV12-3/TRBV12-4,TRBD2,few,CASSPTSSSDTQYF,TGTGCCAGCAGCCCGACTAGCAGCTCAGATACGCAGTATTTT
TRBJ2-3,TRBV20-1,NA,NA,CSAAGAWGTQYF,TGCAGTGCCGCCGGAGCGTGGGGTACGCAGTATTTT
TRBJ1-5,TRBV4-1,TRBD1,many,CASSQGDRAQPQHF,TGCGCCAGCAGCCAGGGGGACAGGGCCCAGCCCCAGCATTTT
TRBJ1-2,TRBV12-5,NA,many,CASGLSEFYGYTF,TGTGCTAGTGGTCTGTCCGAGTTCTATGGCTACACCTTC
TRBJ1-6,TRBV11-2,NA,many,CASSLEGSGNSPLHF,TGTGCCAGCAGCCTAGAAGGGTCGGGCAATTCACCCCTCCACTTT
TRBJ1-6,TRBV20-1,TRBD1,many,CSAHRGLNSPLHF,TGCAGTGCTCACAGGGGGCTTAATTCACCCCTCCACTTT
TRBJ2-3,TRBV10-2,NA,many,CASSVNRDGISTDTQYF,TGCGCCAGCAGTGTGAACCGGGACGGCATTAGCACAGATACGCAGTATTTT
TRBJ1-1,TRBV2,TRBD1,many,CASSEMAGGAGTEAFF,TGTGCCAGCAGTGAAATGGCAGGGGGCGCAGGCACTGAAGCTTTCTTT
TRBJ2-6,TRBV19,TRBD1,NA,CASAARDSVPGANVLTF,TGTGCCAGTGCAGCCCGGGACAGCGTTCCAGGGGCCAACGTCCTGACTTTC
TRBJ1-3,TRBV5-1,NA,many,CASSPLALSGNTIYF,TGCGCCAGCAGCCCGCTCGCCCTCTCTGGAAACACCATATATTTT
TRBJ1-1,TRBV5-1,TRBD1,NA,CASSLSGTAVTEAFF,TGCGCCAGCAGCCTCAGCGGGACAGCGGTCACCGAAGCTTTCTTT
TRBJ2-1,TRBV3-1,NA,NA,CASSQDWRGDYNEQFF,TGTGCCAGCAGCCAAGATTGGCGGGGAGACTACAATGAGCAGTTCTTC
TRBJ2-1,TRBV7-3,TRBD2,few,CASSASGGQTYNEQFF,TGTGCCAGCAGCGCTAGCGGGGGGCAAACCTACAATGAGCAGTTCTTC
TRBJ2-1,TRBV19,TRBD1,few,CASRSSGTGLNEQFF,TGTGCCAGTAGATCCTCCGGGACAGGCCTGAATGAGCAGTTCTTC
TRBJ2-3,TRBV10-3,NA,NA,CAVRGADTQYF,TGTGCCGTGCGCGGGGCGGATACGCAGTATTTT
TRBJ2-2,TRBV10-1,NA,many,CASSEQYTGELFF,TGCGCCAGCAGTGAACAGTACACCGGGGAGCTGTTTTTT
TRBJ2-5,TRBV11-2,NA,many,CASSWLETQYF,TGTGCCAGCAGCTGGTTGGAGACCCAGTACTTC
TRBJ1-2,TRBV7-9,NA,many,CASSLGTAGQYGYTF,TGTGCCAGCAGCTTAGGTACGGCCGGACAATATGGCTACACCTTC
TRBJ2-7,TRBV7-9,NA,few,CASSSTSYEQYF,TGTGCCAGCAGCTCCACATCCTACGAGCAGTACTTC
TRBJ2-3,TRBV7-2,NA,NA,CASSLTGDTQYF,TGTGCCAGCAGCTTAACCGGAGATACGCAGTATTTT
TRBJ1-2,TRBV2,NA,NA,CASNQGTPLGYTF,TGTGCCAGCAATCAGGGAACCCCACTTGGCTACACCTTC
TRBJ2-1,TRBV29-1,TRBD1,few,CSATGDEQFF,TGCAGCGCCACAGGGGATGAGCAGTTCTTC
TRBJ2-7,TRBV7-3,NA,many,CASSLTPGAGHFSYEQYF,TGTGCCAGCAGCTTAACTCCGGGAGCAGGTCATTTCTCCTACGAGCAGTACTTC
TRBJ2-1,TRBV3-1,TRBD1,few,CASSQDYRGTEQFF,TGTGCCAGCAGCCAAGATTACAGGGGTACTGAGCAGTTCTTC